This T cell receptor (beta chain) was recorded in a study of cytomegalovirus exposure and HLA in healthy donors. Use of 60 Vbeta and 13 Jbeta primers characterized the PCR. Using immunoSEQ multiplex PCR, the repertoire was profiled, and TCRdb retains in-frame clones only, with some absent. Of around 130,000 clones in the sample, approximately 85% were seen once. This CDR3 contains 11 residues. CDR1 is SEHNR, CDR2 FQNEAQ, per germline (reference sequence). A remark on this clone: One end of the junction varies from germline; a read error may be responsible.

Sequences were obtained from PBMCs. The clonotype originates from a woman aged 30 to 39 in good health and CMV-seropositive. The chain has TRBV7-9 and TRBJ2-7; 9 positions agree with TRBD2. The DNA for the CDR3 is TGTGCCAGCTTGGTGAGCGGGAGGCTAATTTTC. Protein product: CASLVSGRLIF. The entire variable domain, with the rest obtained from reference TRBV7-9 and TRBJ2-7, is as follows: DTGVSQNPRHKITKRGQNVTFRCDPISEHNRLYWYRQTLGQGPEFLTYFQNEAQLEKSRLLSDRFSAERPKGSFSTLEIQRTEQGDSAMYLCASLVSGRLIFGPGTRLTVT.